A single sample is the source of the 19 T cell receptor beta chains below, sequenced in a study of T-cell memory formation after mild COVID-19. One entry per CDR3 protein, called by TCRdb with MiXCR from the 5' RACE reads. Of a few hundred thousand distinct CDR3 sequences listed, roughly an eighth are singletons. The sample taken for sequencing was PBMCs or a T cell subset sorted from them (not recorded which). These receptors came from a man aged 18 to 29 who had mild COVID-19 (a few samples of this study predate the infection). Cell type and time point are not known.

The gene calls are TRBV20-1 and TRBJ1-2, with no clear D. CDR1 is DFQATT, CDR2 SNEGSKA, per germline (reference sequence). This CDR3 spans 14 amino acids. Trimming took off 0 bases at V and 3 bases at J, with 11 bases between the two ends. CDR3 sequence (DNA): TGCAGTGCTAGAGATTGGAAAGTATACTATGGCTACACCTTC. Translating gives CSARDWKVYYGYTF.

In DNA, the CDR3 is TGTGCCAGTAGTATGAGAGCATCCGGGGAGCTGTTTTTT. Amino acids: CASSMRASGELFF. The chain recombines TRBV19 with TRBJ2-2; no clear D gene. Germline V gives CDR1 LNHDA, CDR2 SQIVND (reference sequence). The V gene lost 3 bases and the J gene lost 6 bases, with 8 bases spanning the gap. The CDR3 has 13 amino acids.

This clonotype has more than one count but fewer than ten. The chain recombines TRBV3-1 with TRBJ1-1; tentative D call: TRBD1 (6 bases). This CDR3 comprises 16 residues. CDR1 is LGHDT, CDR2 YNNKEL, per germline (reference sequence). Deletions cut 2 bases from V and 1 base from J, with 14 bases between. CDR3 nucleotides: TGTGCCAGCAGCCAATTCGGTGGACAGCCGAACACTGAAGCTTTCTTT. The encoded protein is CASSQFGGQPNTEAFF.

This clonotype occurred many times. The chain recombines TRBV7-3 with TRBJ2-1; a weak D match, TRBD1 (7 bases). Trimming stripped 5 bases from V and 0 bases from J, with 17 bases between. The CDR3 has 17 residues. Germline V gene data show CDR1 as SGHTA and CDR2 as FQGTGA. CDR3 bases: TGTGCCAGCAGCCCCCAGGGGGGTTACAGCTCCTACAATGAGCAGTTCTTC. It codes for CASSPQGGYSSYNEQFF.

The chain couples TRBV7-2 to TRBJ1-3; D remains unclear. The CDR3 covers 16 residues. Trimming took off 1 base at V and 1 base at J, with 11 bases between the two ends. Germline CDR1 and CDR2: SGHTA and FQGNSA. This chain's CDR3 is CASSLEVAVSGNTIYF. The DNA of the CDR3 is TGTGCCAGCAGCTTAGAAGTAGCAGTTTCTGGAAACACCATATATTTT.

This clonotype was observed a few times. The DNA of the CDR3 is TGTGCCAGCAGCCAGGAAGAGAGACTTGAGCAGTTCTTC. Its protein is CASSQEERLEQFF. The chain joins TRBV12-3 or TRBV12-4 to TRBJ2-1, with D unresolved. V was shortened by 6 bases and J by 9 bases, with 15 bases between the two germline ends. The CDR3 contains 13 residues.

This clonotype has only a few counts. The CDR3 sequence is CASSLATDRDHEQYF. The CDR3 nucleotides read TGCGCCAGCAGCTTGGCTACGGACAGGGACCACGAGCAGTACTTC. The rearrangement links TRBV5-1 to TRBJ2-7; 8 bases are a match to TRBD1. Germline CDR1 is SGHRS and CDR2 is YFSETQ. J gave up 5 bases and V 0 bases, and 7 bases lay outside the gene matches. The CDR3 is made up of 15 amino acids.

This chain links TRBV4-2 with TRBJ2-7, with TRBD1 as a possible D gene (6 bases). The ends were cut back, 0 bases at V and 3 bases at J, with 15 bases in the middle. The CDR3 totals 16 residues. CDR1 is LGHNA and CDR2 is YNFKEQ in the germline V gene. CDR3 loop: CASSQDRVDRFYEQYF. The CDR3 DNA reads TGTGCCAGCAGCCAAGATCGGGTGGACAGATTCTACGAGCAGTACTTC.

This clonotype appeared many times. CDR3 coding DNA: TGCGCCAGCAGCTCCGGACGGGATAATGAAAAACTGTTTTTT. This gives the protein CASSSGRDNEKLFF. The genes are TRBV5-1 and TRBJ1-4, with D unresolved. Germline CDR1 reads SGHRS; CDR2 reads YFSETQ. The CDR3 consists of 14 residues. Trimming took off 3 bases at V and 4 bases at J, with 10 bases between the two ends.

CDR3 sequence (DNA): TGCGCCAGCAGCTTGACTCCAGGGTCCTACGAGCAGTACGTC. Protein product: CASSLTPGSYEQYV. The J gene is TRBJ2-7, the V gene TRBV5-1; D is possibly TRBD1 (5 bases). Looked up from germline, CDR1 is SGHRS and CDR2 is YFSETQ. The CDR3 runs 14 residues. The V gene lost 1 base and the J gene lost 1 base, with 9 bases spanning the gap.

This clonotype was counted between two and nine times. The genes are TRBV5-1 and TRBJ2-7, with D maybe TRBD1 (5 bases). The CDR3 contains 13 residues. Trimming took off 4 bases at V and 3 bases at J, with 11 bases between the two ends. From germline, CDR1 is SGHRS and CDR2 YFSETQ. The DNA for the CDR3 is TGCGCCAGCAGCCCAGGGTCCTTCTACGAGCAGTACTTC. Translation gives CASSPGSFYEQYF.

This clonotype was picked up a small number of times. The chain recombines TRBV7-2 with TRBJ2-7; 8 nucleotides line up with TRBD1. The ends lost 0 bases at V and 7 bases at J; junction bases unmatched: 2. Per germline, CDR1 SGHTA and CDR2 FQGNSA. The length of the CDR3 is 13 residues. The CDR3 here is CASSLARQGEQYF. DNA of the CDR3: TGTGCCAGCAGCTTAGCCAGACAGGGGGAGCAGTACTTC.

The sample holds a few counts of this clonotype. CDR3 in DNA: TGCAGTGTGAAGACAGGGCGGAACACTGAAGCTTTCTTT. The encoded protein is CSVKTGRNTEAFF. This rearrangement joins TRBV20-1 to TRBJ1-1, with 7 nucleotides matching TRBD1. V shed 7 bases and J 1 base; nucleotides not matched to a gene: 6. Germline V gene lookup returns CDR1 DFQATT and CDR2 SNEGSKA (reference sequence). The CDR3 length is 13 residues.

The chain's CDR3 is CASSYSPPYSNQPQHF. The CDR3 DNA reads TGTGCCAGCAGTTACTCGCCGCCTTATAGCAATCAGCCCCAGCATTTT. The rearrangement joins TRBV6-5 to TRBJ1-5; D gene uncertain. V was cut by 0 bases and J by 0 bases, with 9 bases left in between. The germline V gene encodes CDR1 MNHEY and CDR2 SVGAGI. The CDR3 is 16 residues long.

The sample holds a few counts of this clonotype. The genes are TRBV9 and TRBJ2-3, with unresolved D. Trimming removed 0 bases from V and 0 bases from J, with 8 bases in between. CDR1 is SGDLS, CDR2 YYNGEE, per germline. The CDR3 runs 15 residues. CDR3 DNA: TGTGCCAGCAGCGTAGGTTATAGAAGCACAGATACGCAGTATTTT. This codes for CASSVGYRSTDTQYF.

The V and J genes are TRBV6-6 and TRBJ2-3, with unresolved D. The V gene's germline CDR1 is MNHNY and CDR2 SVGAGI (reference sequence). CDR3 length: 14 residues. V lost 2 bases and J 2 bases, leaving 8 bases between the germline ends. CDR3 sequence reads: CASSYGRDTDTQYF. The CDR3 DNA reads TGTGCCAGCAGTTACGGTAGAGACACAGATACGCAGTATTTT.

The chain recombines TRBV10-2 with TRBJ1-1; D possibly corresponds to TRBD1 (6 bases). From germline, CDR1 is WSHSY and CDR2 SAAADI. There are 13 residues in the CDR3. V was shortened by 3 bases and J by 9 bases, with 14 bases between the two germline ends. The CDR3 DNA reads as TGCGCCAGCAGTGACCCGGAAGGGGGGAAAGCTTTCTTT. It specifies CASSDPEGGKAFF.

J is TRBJ2-7 and V is TRBV12-3 or TRBV12-4; 10 positions match TRBD2. Trimming cost V 2 bases and J 2 bases; bases outside gene matches: 3. This CDR3 is built from 15 residues. CDR3 coding DNA: TGTGCCAGCAGTTTATCGAGCGGGGGGGCCTACGAGCAGTACGTC. This codes for CASSLSSGGAYEQYV.

The CDR3 protein is CASSLARGVNSPLHF. In nucleotides, the CDR3 is TGTGCCAGCAGCCTCGCGCGGGGTGTTAATTCACCCCTCCACTTT. This sequence joins TRBV7-9 and TRBJ1-6; D is unresolved. The CDR3 loop spans 15 amino acids. CDR1 is SEHNR, CDR2 FQNEAQ, per germline (reference sequence). V dropped 5 bases and J dropped 6 bases, with 14 bases sitting between them.